Reported below is one T cell receptor (beta chain). Its antigen is undetermined. The data were obtained in a study of OX40 agonist ivuxolimab in advanced cancers. TCRdb's copy holds only in-frame clones and misses some; the assay was immunoSEQ multiplex PCR. Of about 96,000 clones listed, under 90% are singletons. Trimming stripped 4 bases from V and 7 bases from J, with 7 bases between. Germline assignment: CDR1 LNHDA and CDR2 SQIVND (reference sequence). There are 11 residues in the CDR3. Regarding the study as a whole: Low normalized clonal expansion also occurred in some nonresponding patients.

This specimen was CD4+ or CD8+ T cells sorted from blood, taken in a trial of the OX40 agonist ivuxolimab. The genes are TRBV19 and TRBJ1-1; D possibly corresponds to TRBD1 (5 bases). The clonotype comes from an adult with an advanced solid tumor such as melanoma, head and neck, liver or kidney cancer. The DNA of the CDR3 is TGTGCCAGTAGTAAGGGGATTGAAGCTTTCTTT. Translating it yields CASSKGIEAFF.